The sequence of this T cell receptor (beta chain) was determined in a study of monozygotic twins with inflammatory bowel disease. Germline V gene lookup returns CDR1 MGHRA and CDR2 YSYEKL. CDR3 length: 16 residues. TCRdb reprocessed the 5' RACE reads and reports one entry per CDR3 protein, with no DNA. In total, the table holds around 230,000 distinct CDR3 sequences. The sequencing sample was made of blood. The receptor's source is a human donor with ulcerative colitis or Crohn's disease, or a healthy co-twin of an affected twin (not recorded which). This chain connects TRBV4-1 to TRBJ1-2; TCRdb gives TRBD1 as the D gene, but with no DNA this cannot be confirmed. The CDR3 here is CASSQDRRSGVNGYTF.